This entry lists 17 T cell receptor beta chains sequenced from one sample in a study of shared clonotypes between healthy human individuals. Cells designated naive CD8 were CD45RO-negative and were positively selected for CCR7, with terminally differentiated effector memory CD45RA+ cells excluded. Assay used: immunoSEQ multiplex PCR; TCRdb lists only in-frame clones, some missing. The profile covers about 1,900,000 clones, with about 94% appearing a single time and 1.2% taken by the ten largest. The sample comprised naive CD8+ T cells sorted from blood. These receptors originate from a man in his late teens or twenties in good health.

The chain couples TRBV5-6 to TRBJ2-3; 7 bases map to TRBD1. V lost 1 base to trimming and J lost 4 bases; unmatched junction nucleotides: 12. This CDR3 spans 17 amino acids. Germline-derived CDR1 and CDR2 are SGHDT and YYEEEE. The CDR3 DNA reads TGTGCCAGCAGCTTGAGGGCCAGGGGGATGTTTTCAGATACGCAGTATTTT. Amino acids: CASSLRARGMFSDTQYF. Variable domain in full (rest from reference TRBV5-6 and TRBJ2-3): DAGVTQSPTHLIKTRGQQVTLRCSPKSGHDTVSWYQQALGQGPQFIFQYYEEEERQRGNFPDRFSGHQFPNYSSELNVNALLLGDSALYLCASSLRARGMFSDTQYFGPGTRLTVL.

The V and J genes are TRBV6-1 and TRBJ2-7; possible D gene TRBD2, 6 bases. The CDR3 is made up of 16 amino acids. Deletions cut 3 bases from V and 0 bases from J, with 15 bases between. Germline CDR1 MNHNS, CDR2 SASEGT. CDR3 sequence: CASSEIAGSLSYEQYF. Written as DNA, the CDR3 is TGTGCCAGCAGTGAGATCGCGGGGAGTCTCTCCTACGAGCAGTACTTC.

In its sample, this clone was seen once. The CDR3 is CASSSLTGFHEQYF. DNA for the CDR3: TGTGCCAGCAGTTCCCTGACAGGGTTCCACGAGCAGTACTTC. The chain couples TRBV6-5 to TRBJ2-7; 7 bases agree with TRBD1. In germline, CDR1 is MNHEY, CDR2 SVGAGI. This CDR3 is 14 amino acids long. V trimming: 4 bases; J trimming: 5 bases; junction bases outside the gene matches: 8.

The genes are TRBV7-9 and TRBJ1-2; 11 positions match TRBD1. The germline gives CDR1 SEHNR, CDR2 FQNEAQ (reference sequence). With V trimmed by 1 base and J by 6 bases, 1 base remained unmatched. The CDR3 is 14 amino acids. CDR3 residues: CASSLGGQGDGYTF. DNA for the CDR3: TGTGCCAGCAGCTTAGGGGGACAGGGGGATGGCTACACCTTC.

V gene TRBV27 combines with J gene TRBJ2-7; maybe TRBD2 (6 bases). Germline V lookup: CDR1 MNHEY, CDR2 SMNVEV (reference sequence). Trimming cost V 2 bases and J 2 bases, with 10 bases left between them. There are 14 residues in the CDR3. The chain's CDR3 is CASSLHGSPYEQYF. Here the CDR3 DNA reads TGTGCCAGCAGTTTACACGGGAGTCCCTACGAGCAGTACTTC.

The chain couples TRBV10-1 to TRBJ2-3; 11 bases line up with TRBD2. V dropped 3 bases and J dropped 4; count of bases not matched to a gene: 3. The CDR3 sequence is 15 residues long. Germline CDR1 reads WNHNN; CDR2 reads SYGVQD (reference sequence). The CDR3 region has the DNA TGCGCCAGCAGTGAACTAGCGGGAGAAGCAGATACGCAGTATTTT. Its translation: CASSELAGEADTQYF.

This chain uses TRBV7-9 with TRBJ2-7; 8 bases agree with TRBD1. This CDR3 has 15 amino acids. Trimming at V came to 6 bases and at J to 2 bases, leaving 9 bases not matched to a gene. Germline assignment: CDR1 SEHNR and CDR2 FQNEAQ (reference sequence). CDR3: CASSSPDRATYEQYF. CDR3 DNA: TGTGCCAGCAGTTCACCGGACAGGGCAACCTACGAGCAGTACTTC.

The genes are TRBV9 and TRBJ2-2; D gene uncertain. CDR1 is SGDLS, CDR2 YYNGEE, per germline. The V gene lost 3 bases and the J gene lost 3 bases, with 15 bases spanning the gap. CDR3 length: 16 amino acids. CDR3 residues: CASSEWALAYTGELFF. Here the CDR3 DNA reads TGTGCCAGCAGCGAGTGGGCTCTCGCCTACACCGGGGAGCTGTTTTTT.

The J gene is TRBJ2-2, the V gene TRBV5-4, with D maybe TRBD2 (6 bases). Germline CDR1 and CDR2: SGHNT and YYREEE (reference sequence). Trimming pared 4 bases from V and 2 bases from J, leaving 18 bases between. The CDR3 spans 17 residues. CDR3 region: CASSLDGRPLNTGELFF. DNA of the CDR3: TGTGCCAGCAGCCTTGATGGGAGGCCCCTCAACACCGGGGAGCTGTTTTTT.

This chain links TRBV7-9 with TRBJ1-1; 7 nucleotides align to TRBD1. Germline V CDR1 and CDR2: SEHNR, FQNEAQ (reference sequence). Trimming cost V 5 bases and J 1 base; bases outside gene matches: 7. CDR3 length equals 15 residues. The DNA of the CDR3 is TGTGCCAGCAGCCCCCCGACAGGGAAGAACACTGAAGCTTTCTTT. Protein product: CASSPPTGKNTEAFF.

The DNA of the CDR3 is TGTGCCAGCAGCCAAGATATGGGCAGGGGGCTAGATACGCAGTATTTT. Translating it yields CASSQDMGRGLDTQYF. The rearrangement uses TRBV14 and TRBJ2-3; 8 bases are a match to TRBD1. V trimming: 0 bases; J trimming: 5 bases; junction bases outside the gene matches: 7. Germline V gene lookup returns CDR1 SGHDN and CDR2 FVKESK. The CDR3 sequence is 16 residues long.

V gene TRBV7-6 combines with J gene TRBJ1-1; TRBD1 matches 8 bases. Germline V lookup: CDR1 SGHVS, CDR2 FNYEAQ. This CDR3 has 15 residues. The J segment lost 3 bases and the V segment lost 5 bases, leaving 8 bases of the junction unmatched. The CDR3 sequence is CASSGETGVHTEAFF. The CDR3 bases are TGTGCCAGCAGCGGAGAGACAGGGGTACACACTGAAGCTTTCTTT. Full variable domain (remainder filled in from reference TRBV7-6 and TRBJ1-1): GAGVSQSPRYKVTKRGQDVALRCDPISGHVSLYWYRQALGQGPEFLTYFNYEAQQDKSGLPNDRFSAERPEGSISTLTIQRTEQRDSAMYRCASSGETGVHTEAFFGQGTRLTVV.

Of note for this clone: The sample holds other DNA sequences that translate to the same CDR3. The chain links TRBV6-5 to TRBJ2-7; TRBD1 aligns across 8 bases. The CDR3 runs 15 residues. V trimming: 2 bases; J trimming: 2 bases; junction bases outside the gene matches: 5. Germline V lookup: CDR1 MNHEY, CDR2 SVGAGI. CDR3 nucleotides: TGTGCCAGCAGTTACGGACAGGGAGGAACCTACGAGCAGTACTTC. Protein sequence: CASSYGQGGTYEQYF.

The chain recombines TRBV9 with TRBJ2-7; a weak D match, TRBD2 (6 bases). V was trimmed by 0 bases and J by 2 bases, leaving 12 bases between them. CDR1 SGDLS and CDR2 YYNGEE come from the germline V gene. This CDR3 comprises 15 residues. CDR3 DNA: TGTGCCAGCAGCGTAGCTTGGGGGGATACCTACGAGCAGTACTTC. It is translated as CASSVAWGDTYEQYF. Together with reference TRBV9 and TRBJ2-7, the CDR3 gives the full variable domain: DSGVTQTPKHLITATGQRVTLRCSPRSGDLSVYWYQQSLDQGLQFLIQYYNGEERAKGNILERFSAQQFPDLHSELNLSSLELGDSALYFCASSVAWGDTYEQYFGPGTRLTVT.

CDR3 DNA: TGCGCCAGCAGCCAATTCCTAGCGGGAGAGAGGTCCTACGAGCAGTACTTC. Its translation is CASSQFLAGERSYEQYF. The V gene is TRBV4-3, the J gene TRBJ2-7; 10 nucleotides line up with TRBD2. Germline CDR1 and CDR2: LGHNA and YSLEER. The CDR3 runs to 17 residues. The ends lost 2 bases at V and 1 base at J; junction bases unmatched: 8.

This chain connects TRBV7-6 to TRBJ2-7; maybe TRBD1 (6 bases). The V gene's germline CDR1 is SGHVS and CDR2 FNYEAQ. The CDR3 is made up of 14 amino acids. V lost 5 bases, J lost 5 bases, and 16 bases lay in between. CDR3 in amino acids: CASSPGTQGNEQYF. In DNA form, the CDR3 reads TGTGCCAGCAGCCCAGGAACCCAGGGGAACGAGCAGTACTTC.

The rearrangement joins TRBV27 to TRBJ2-2, with a possible D match to TRBD1 (6 bases). Trimming stripped 4 bases from V and 1 base from J, with 10 bases between. CDR1 and CDR2 (germline): MNHEY, SMNVEV (reference sequence). The CDR3 totals 15 residues. In DNA form, the CDR3 reads TGTGCCAGCAGTTCTACAGGGTTGAACACCGGGGAGCTGTTTTTT. Its protein is CASSSTGLNTGELFF.